This TCR beta chain emerged from a study of blood T cell repertoires in COVID-19 (dated by TCRdb to 2020 to 2022). For context, the study as a whole: Samples covering the acute and convalescent phases of COVID-19 were provided by collaborators in the United States, Italy and Spain. The repertoires were released in a freely available public database intended as a resource for research on the immune response to SARS-CoV-2. The samples were drawn from two sources: the first 160 participants of the ongoing ImmuneRACE study, and about 1,300 subjects contributed by 6 global collaborators. The sample metadata nearly always contained a de-identified subject ID, COVID-19 status, age in years and sex. The material from the prospective study consisted of cDNA or gDNA derived from T cells, B-cell-depleted T cells, or PBMCs. Where available, HLA class I and class II types were taken from metadata supplied by the sample provider and were not determined by assay-based typing. The dataset comprised deeply sampled blood TCRbeta repertoires from subjects exposed to, actively infected with, or recovered from COVID-19. The study at large found these results: The amount of clinical and demographic metadata varied by source and participant and was provided uncurated.

TCRbeta CDR3 regions were amplified from genomic DNA using the immunoSEQ Assay, a bias-controlled multiplex PCR. Per the original workflow: The number of nucleated cells in each sample was estimated by amplification of reference gene primers within the assay. To quantify the absolute abundance of each unique TCRbeta CDR3 rearrangement, sequence reads were collapsed and filtered. For each sample, productive Simpson clonality was calculated as the square root of Simpson's diversity index over productive rearrangements. The source is immuneACCESS, and TCRdb retained only in-frame sequences with V and J called. Part of the clones is not carried over; for the studies checked, unresolved V genes explain less than half of this, and the remainder is unexplained. V, J and clone size derive from that table, while D and trimming were established from the DNA sequence. The sample data list 150,000 to 200,000 clones, and around four fifths of these were observed just once. The top ten clonotypes cover roughly 20% of the sample.

Measured from the cysteine to the phenylalanine, the CDR3 is 13 residues long. The DNA shown is the 39-base CDR3, in frame from base 1. In the germline V gene, CDR1 corresponds to SGHTA and CDR2 to FQGNSA. Relative to germline, V is missing 4 bases and J is missing 8 bases, with 5 bases of the junction outside any gene match. Whole blood was collected in K2EDTA tubes by collaborating institutions according to the institutions' own protocols. For TCRbeta analysis, collaborators shipped samples in one of three forms: frozen whole blood, isolated PBMCs, or DNA extracted from either of those sample types. About this clone: Its antigen remains undetermined. Base qualities are missing; no much larger clone stands one base away.

This chain joins TRBV7-2 to TRBJ1-2; the central 9 bases match TRBD1. The sequenced sample was peripheral blood. This clonotype was obtained from an elderly woman with acute or convalescent COVID-19. The DNA sequence is TGTGCCAGCAGCTGGGGACAGGGCGGAGGCTACACCTTC. This encodes CASSWGQGGGYTF.